One and the same sample provided the 22 T cell receptor beta chains below, sequenced in a study of cytomegalovirus exposure and HLA in healthy donors. The PCR contained 60 Vbeta and 13 Jbeta primers. Some clones are missing from TCRdb's copy, which holds only in-frame ones; the method was immunoSEQ multiplex PCR. The sample includes around 95,000 clones, around 73% of them seen just once. Input material: PBMCs. These receptors came from a woman aged 40 to 50 in good health and CMV-seropositive.

The rearrangement links TRBV5-4 to TRBJ1-1; 7 positions match TRBD1. V shed 4 bases, J shed 3 bases, and the junction held 3 bases outside the gene matches. Germline-derived CDR1 and CDR2 are SGHNT and YYREEE (reference sequence). The CDR3 consists of 13 residues. The CDR3 protein is CASSPRGYTEAFF. The CDR3 DNA follows: TGTGCCAGCAGCCCCAGGGGGTACACTGAAGCTTTCTTT.

This chain joins TRBV19 and TRBJ1-1; D is unresolved. V lost 7 bases and J 4 bases, leaving 13 bases between the germline ends. Germline values: CDR1 LNHDA, CDR2 SQIVND (reference sequence). This CDR3 is built from 13 residues. The DNA of the CDR3 is TGTGCCAGTACCGGACTGCTTTTCACTGAAGCTTTCTTT. Its protein product is CASTGLLFTEAFF.

This chain uses TRBV18 with TRBJ1-1; 12 positions agree with TRBD1. Trimming at V came to 2 bases and at J to 8 bases, leaving 6 bases not matched to a gene. CDR1 and CDR2 from the germline V gene are KGHSH and LQKENI. The CDR3 is 15 residues long. The CDR3 here is CASSPEGTGGVEAFF. In nucleotides, the CDR3 is TGTGCCAGCTCACCAGAGGGGACAGGGGGCGTAGAAGCTTTCTTT.

The chain recombines TRBV2 with TRBJ2-6; perhaps TRBD1 as D (5 bases). Germline CDR1 SNHLY, CDR2 FYNNEI. Trimming stripped 4 bases from V and 0 bases from J, with 13 bases between. This CDR3 has 17 residues. The CDR3 nucleotides are TGTGCCAGCAGTGTCGAACAGGCCGCCTCTGGGGCCAACGTCCTGACTTTC. Its translation is CASSVEQAASGANVLTF.

V and J are TRBV28 and TRBJ2-7, with D perhaps matching TRBD2 (6 bases). Germline CDR1 is MDHEN and CDR2 is SYDVKM. CDR3 length: 14 amino acids. V shed 7 bases and J shed 5 bases, with 18 bases lying between them. The CDR3 DNA follows: TGTGCCAGCACGGGGGAGGACGGGCCGGACGAGCAGTACTTC. Amino acid sequence: CASTGEDGPDEQYF.

The gene calls are TRBV10-1 and TRBJ2-1; maybe TRBD2 (5 bases). With 5 bases removed from V and 7 bases from J, the gap between germline ends came to 12 bases. The CDR3 has 13 residues. Germline CDR1 reads WNHNN; CDR2 reads SYGVQD (reference sequence). The CDR3 loop reads CASSFHSGNEQFF. CDR3 DNA: TGCGCCAGCAGTTTCCATTCGGGGAATGAGCAGTTCTTC.

The chain uses TRBV5-1 and TRBJ2-3, with unresolved D. CDR1 SGHRS and CDR2 YFSETQ come from the germline V gene. The CDR3 totals 15 residues. V lost 0 bases and J 0 bases, leaving 8 bases between the germline ends. The CDR3 protein is CASSLGPTSTDTQYF. The DNA for the CDR3 is TGCGCCAGCAGCTTGGGGCCGACAAGCACAGATACGCAGTATTTT.

This clone was counted between two and nine times. Other DNA sequences in this specimen translate into the identical CDR3. This rearrangement joins TRBV27 to TRBJ2-7, with a weak D call TRBD2 (6 bases). V lost 2 bases to trimming and J lost 4 bases, with 36 bases between them. Germline V gives CDR1 MNHEY, CDR2 SMNVEV (reference sequence). The CDR3 is 22 residues long. The CDR3 reads CASSLGPLQAGRRNPELYEQYF. CDR3 DNA sequence: TGTGCCAGCAGTTTAGGGCCCCTACAGGCGGGACGACGCAACCCGGAACTTTACGAGCAGTACTTC.

V usage is TRBV7-9 and J usage is TRBJ2-4; 12 bases are shared with TRBD2. J lost 3 bases, V lost 2 bases, and 8 bases had no gene match. Germline V CDR1 and CDR2: SEHNR, FQNEAQ (reference sequence). CDR3 length: 18 residues. This CDR3 reads CASSLLAGGSKVKNIQYF. The CDR3 nucleotides are TGTGCCAGCAGCTTACTAGCGGGAGGGTCTAAAGTCAAAAACATTCAGTACTTC. The full variable domain, completed using reference TRBV7-9 and TRBJ2-4, is DTGVSQNPRHKITKRGQNVTFRCDPISEHNRLYWYRQTLGQGPEFLTYFQNEAQLEKSRLLSDRFSAERPKGSFSTLEIQRTEQGDSAMYLCASSLLAGGSKVKNIQYFGAGTRLSVL.

The chain joins TRBV29-1 to TRBJ2-1; D perhaps matches TRBD1 (7 bases). Germline CDR1 SQVTM, CDR2 ANQGSEA. The CDR3 contains 14 residues. V was shortened by 8 bases and J by 3 bases, with 17 bases between the two germline ends. The CDR3 coding sequence is TGCAGCCTTCGGAGGGACAGCCTCTACAATGAGCAGTTCTTC. This sequence encodes CSLRRDSLYNEQFF.

The CDR3 protein is CATIQGMGGEAFF. In DNA, the CDR3 is TGTGCCACCATACAGGGAATGGGTGGTGAAGCTTTCTTT. The gene calls are TRBV2 and TRBJ1-1; D is perhaps TRBD1 (6 bases). This CDR3 region has 13 residues. Germline-derived CDR1 and CDR2 are SNHLY and FYNNEI. The germline V and J ends were trimmed by 10 bases and 7 bases, with 19 bases remaining between them.

There are a few counts of this clone. This chain connects TRBV27 to TRBJ1-1; the match to TRBD1 covers 9 bases. In germline, CDR1 is MNHEY, CDR2 SMNVEV (reference sequence). J lost 6 bases, V lost 5 bases, and 10 bases had no gene match. This CDR3 is 15 amino acids long. This chain's CDR3 is CASSLKQGAFSEAFF. CDR3 nucleotide sequence: TGTGCCAGCAGTCTAAAACAGGGGGCGTTCTCTGAAGCTTTCTTT.

The rearrangement joins TRBV18 to TRBJ1-1, with D tentatively TRBD1 (6 bases). Germline V CDR1 and CDR2: KGHSH, LQKENI. The CDR3 extends over 15 amino acids. V was cut by 2 bases and J by 5 bases, with 15 bases left in between. The CDR3 is CASSPGRGGRTEAFF. CDR3 nucleotides: TGTGCCAGCTCACCAGGACGAGGGGGTCGAACTGAAGCTTTCTTT.

The rearrangement joins TRBV10-1 to TRBJ2-7; 10 positions agree with TRBD2. Trimming took 6 bases from V and 3 from J; bases not matched to a gene: 11. This CDR3 is built from 16 residues. Germline V gives CDR1 WNHNN, CDR2 SYGVQD (reference sequence). The CDR3 nucleotides read TGCGCCAGCAGCGACCGAGGGACTAGCGCGTACTACGAGCAGTACTTC. This gives the protein CASSDRGTSAYYEQYF.

The chain links TRBV4-1 to TRBJ1-5, with TRBD1 as a possible D gene (6 bases). The germline V gene encodes CDR1 MGHRA and CDR2 YSYEKL. Trimming removed 4 bases from V and 3 bases from J, with 13 bases in between. The CDR3 length is 15 residues. For the CDR3, the DNA is TGCGCCAGCAGCCTCTCGACAGGATTCAATCAGCCCCAGCATTTT. It is translated as CASSLSTGFNQPQHF.

J is TRBJ1-6 and V is TRBV6-6; a weak D match, TRBD1 (6 bases). The V gene lost 8 bases and the J gene lost 5 bases, with 13 bases spanning the gap. Germline V gives CDR1 MNHNY, CDR2 SVGAGI (reference sequence). The CDR3 loop spans 14 amino acids. The CDR3, as DNA: TGTGCCAGCTCCTCACAGGGCGATAATTCACCCCTCCACTTT. This translates into CASSSQGDNSPLHF.

The chain is built from TRBV10-2 and TRBJ1-5, with unresolved D. The CDR3 contains 16 residues. Germline lookup yields CDR1 WSHSY and CDR2 SAAADI. V shed 6 bases and J shed 4 bases, with 19 bases lying between them. The DNA of the CDR3 is TGCGCCAGCAGGCCGCACCGGGGTGGAGAGAATCAGCCCCAGCATTTT. Its translation is CASRPHRGGENQPQHF.

In this sample, this clone turned up a few times. V and J are TRBV6-5 and TRBJ1-1; TRBD1 might be the D (6 bases). Germline V CDR1 and CDR2: MNHEY, SVGAGI. V was clipped by 7 bases and J by 0 bases, with 15 bases between them. The length of the CDR3 is 15 residues. In DNA, the CDR3 is TGTGCCAGCACCAGGACAGTCGAGATGAACACTGAAGCTTTCTTT. This translates into CASTRTVEMNTEAFF.

This CDR3 is CASSNAGYNEQFF. For the CDR3, the DNA is TGTGCCAGCAGCAACGCCGGGTACAATGAGCAGTTCTTC. This chain links TRBV2 with TRBJ2-1; no clear D. Trimming left V 6 bases short and J 4 bases short, with 10 bases between. The CDR3 is 13 residues long. Per the germline V gene, CDR1 is SNHLY and CDR2 is FYNNEI.

V gene TRBV7-9 combines with J gene TRBJ2-3; TRBD1 matches 8 bases. Germline V gene lookup returns CDR1 SEHNR and CDR2 FQNEAQ (reference sequence). The CDR3 loop spans 18 amino acids. Trimming at V came to 4 bases and at J to 4 bases, leaving 16 bases not matched to a gene. CDR3 sequence (DNA): TGTGCCAGCAGCTCCATGGAACTATCTTACAGGGGGGCAGATACGCAGTATTTT. Its protein is CASSSMELSYRGADTQYF.

The rearrangement links TRBV11-2 to TRBJ2-2, with TRBD2 as a possible D gene (6 bases). V gave up 4 bases and J gave up 5 bases, with 11 bases separating them. CDR3 size: 14 residues. Germline V gene lookup returns CDR1 SGHAT and CDR2 FQNNGV. CDR3 nucleotide sequence: TGTGCCAGCAGCTCCTCGGAGGGAACCGGGGAGCTGTTTTTT. Encoded protein: CASSSSEGTGELFF.

CDR3 in amino acids: CASSTLAGGQYF. CDR3 nucleotide sequence: TGTGCCAGCAGTACACTAGCGGGAGGGCAGTATTTT. The gene calls are TRBV2 and TRBJ2-3; TRBD2 matches at 12 bases. Looked up from germline, CDR1 is SNHLY and CDR2 is FYNNEI. Losses at the gene ends were 5 bases for V and 11 bases for J; bases not matched to a gene: 2. The CDR3 is 12 amino acids.